This record concerns one TCR beta chain sequence. The authors produced cDNA by 5'RACE using 10-nucleotide random UMIs. TCRdb redid the calling of the 5' RACE reads with MiXCR, one entry per CDR3 protein. The top ten clones hold 5.5% to 7% of a sample with more than 35,000 distinct CDR3 sequences, 10% of them seen once. The entry originates in a study of neurological immune-mediated disorders. Germline lookup yields CDR1 SGHRS and CDR2 YFSETQ. CDR3 length equals 16 residues. V dropped 5 bases and J dropped 13 bases, with 29 bases sitting between them. Sequencing input: PBMCs. The clonotype comes from a woman aged 25 to 39 with HTLV-1-associated myelopathy (HAM/TSP). The chain combines TRBV5-1 with TRBJ2-3; the D call may be TRBD1 or TRBD2 (5 bases each). The DNA of the CDR3 is TGCGCCAGCAGATTAGAACGAGGGACGGCGGGCGGAGAGAAGTATTTT. It translates to CASRLERGTAGGEKYF. Combining the CDR3 with reference TRBV5-1 and TRBJ2-3 gives the whole variable domain KAGVTQTPRYLIKTRGQQVTLSCSPISGHRSVSWYQQTPGQGLQFLFEYFSETQRNKGNFPGRFSGRQFSNSRSEMNVSTLELGDSALYLCASRLERGTAGGEKYFGPGTRLTVL.